This T cell receptor (beta chain) stems from a study of blood T cell repertoires in COVID-19. Turning to the study itself: Nucleic acid was either cDNA or gDNA, and it came from T cells, B-cell-depleted T cells, or PBMCs.

Seattle's cohort entered during active infection and was followed longitudinally. Original analysis: Amplification with reference gene primers provided the estimates of nucleated cell counts. The data were produced by immunoSEQ multiplex PCR, yet TCRdb's version contains in-frame clones alone and is incomplete. The DNA was the basis for D and trimming; V, J and clone size are from that table. The table shows around 120,000 clones, with 90% occurring only once. From germline, CDR1 is MGHRA and CDR2 YSYEKL. This CDR3 region has 13 residues. Trimming cost V 3 bases and J 12 bases, with 12 bases left between them.

The TCR originated in a woman aged 55-70 years with COVID-19, enrolled during active disease. The rearrangement links TRBV4-1 to TRBJ1-6, with D unclear. Sample: peripheral blood. The DNA for the CDR3 is TGCGCCAGCAGCCACGGTATTGAGCGACCCCTCCACTTT. It specifies CASSHGIERPLHF.